Presented here are 24 T cell receptor beta chains from one specimen sequenced in a study of cytomegalovirus exposure and HLA in healthy donors. The PCR contained 60 Vbeta and 13 Jbeta primers. The protocol was immunoSEQ multiplex PCR, while the TCRdb copy is restricted to in-frame clones and leaves out a portion. The data hold 120,000 or so clones, with roughly 86% observed a single time. The sequenced sample was PBMCs. These TCRs come from a man aged 18 to 35 in good health and CMV-seronegative.

The chain's CDR3 is CASSLGRAGPDTQYF. The CDR3 bases are TGTGCCAGCAGCTTAGGTAGGGCGGGGCCAGATACGCAGTATTTT. J is TRBJ2-3 and V is TRBV7-2, with D possibly being TRBD2 (6 bases). V lost 1 base and J lost 4, with 12 bases in between. Germline V CDR1 and CDR2: SGHTA, FQGNSA. The CDR3 runs to 15 residues.

The V and J genes are TRBV6-6 and TRBJ2-7; 7 nucleotides match TRBD1. The J segment lost 6 bases and the V segment lost 5 bases, leaving 7 bases of the junction unmatched. This CDR3 spans 13 amino acids. CDR1 and CDR2 (germline): MNHNY, SVGAGI (reference sequence). CDR3 sequence reads: CASSVGQSGEQYF. In nucleotides, the CDR3 is TGTGCCAGCAGTGTGGGACAGTCGGGCGAGCAGTACTTC.

The rearrangement uses TRBV7-9 and TRBJ2-1; 7 nucleotides line up with TRBD2. In germline, CDR1 is SEHNR, CDR2 FQNEAQ (reference sequence). CDR3 length: 12 residues. Losses at the gene ends were 5 bases for V and 9 bases for J; bases not matched to a gene: 4. The CDR3 reads CASSPTGGEQFF. The CDR3 region has the DNA TGTGCCAGCAGCCCCACGGGAGGTGAGCAGTTCTTC.

This clone was recorded only once. The rearrangement links TRBV7-9 to TRBJ1-2, with 8 bases matching TRBD1. CDR3 length equals 15 residues. Germline assignment: CDR1 SEHNR and CDR2 FQNEAQ (reference sequence). Unmatched junction bases numbered 9, after V lost 2 bases and J lost 7 bases. CDR3: CASSLLVDRVGGYTF. CDR3 nucleotides: TGTGCCAGCAGCTTACTGGTGGACAGGGTTGGTGGCTACACCTTC.

This clone occurred once. The CDR3 coding sequence is TGTGCCAGCAGTTCCGGGACAGGGATGACAGATACGCAGTATTTT. Amino acids: CASSSGTGMTDTQYF. This sequence joins TRBV7-3 and TRBJ2-3; TRBD1 matches 9 bases. Germline lookup yields CDR1 SGHTA and CDR2 FQGTGA. The CDR3 runs 15 residues. V lost 6 bases and J lost 3; bases outside the gene matches: 7.

This chain joins TRBV6-5 and TRBJ1-2; D unclear. V was cut by 6 bases and J by 1 base, with 9 bases left in between. The germline V gene has CDR1 MNHEY and CDR2 SVGAGI. The CDR3 spans 13 residues. CDR3 in DNA: TGTGCCAGCAGCCTCGACAATAACTATGGCTACACCTTC. Translating gives CASSLDNNYGYTF.

In its sample, this clone was seen a few times. The chain recombines TRBV7-3 with TRBJ2-1, with D possibly TRBD1 on 6 matching bases. In germline, CDR1 is SGHTA, CDR2 FQGTGA. CDR3 length equals 12 residues. The germline V and J ends were trimmed by 3 bases and 12 bases, with 12 bases remaining between them. Here the CDR3 DNA reads TGTGCCAGCAGCTTTCCGGGACAACCGCAGTTCTTC. Translation: CASSFPGQPQFF.

The chain recombines TRBV6-7 with TRBJ2-7, with D perhaps TRBD1 (6 bases). TRBV6-7 is assigned to the ORF class and has an uncertain function. The V and J ends lost 8 bases and 6 bases respectively, with 8 bases between them. The CDR3 has 10 residues. The CDR3 loop is CASQGCEQYF. The CDR3 DNA is TGTGCCAGCCAGGGGTGCGAGCAGTACTTC.

A word on this clone: Other DNA variants within this sample encode the same CDR3. V gene TRBV9 combines with J gene TRBJ1-1; the match to TRBD1 covers 8 bases. Per the germline V gene, CDR1 is SGDLS and CDR2 is YYNGEE. J lost 4 bases, V lost 0 bases, and 5 bases had no gene match. The CDR3 length is 15 residues. The CDR3 loop reads CASSVVGQGSTEAFF. The CDR3 DNA reads TGTGCCAGCAGCGTAGTAGGACAGGGTTCCACTGAAGCTTTCTTT.

CDR3 loop: CASSSGQFGSPGNTIYF. DNA for the CDR3: TGTGCCAGCAGCTCAGGACAGTTTGGGTCGCCTGGAAACACCATATATTTT. This sequence joins TRBV5-4 and TRBJ1-3, with D possibly being TRBD1 (6 bases). Between the trimmed V and J ends, which lost 3 bases and 2 bases, there was a span of 18 bases. Germline assignment: CDR1 SGHNT and CDR2 YYREEE (reference sequence). This CDR3 region has 17 residues. The full variable domain, rest sourced from reference TRBV5-4 and TRBJ1-3, is ETGVTQSPTHLIKTRGQQVTLRCSSQSGHNTVSWYQQALGQGPQFIFQYYREEENGRGNFPPRFSGLQFPNYSSELNVNALELDDSALYLCASSSGQFGSPGNTIYFGEGSWLTVV.

This chain connects TRBV9 to TRBJ2-1, with a weak D call TRBD1 (6 bases). Trimming took 4 bases from V and 6 from J, leaving 17 bases between them. CDR1 is SGDLS and CDR2 is YYNGEE in the germline V gene. CDR3 length: 15 residues. The CDR3 nucleotides are TGTGCCAGCAGCCCAATTGAGGGGGTGGGCAATGAGCAGTTCTTC. The encoded protein is CASSPIEGVGNEQFF.

The genes are TRBV27 and TRBJ1-2; 10 positions agree with TRBD1. This CDR3 region has 16 residues. CDR1 is MNHEY, CDR2 SMNVEV, per germline (reference sequence). The V gene end was trimmed by 5 bases and the J gene end by 2 bases; junction bases not matched to a gene: 8. The CDR3 protein is CASSITPTGGNYGYTF. The CDR3, as DNA: TGTGCCAGCAGTATAACCCCGACAGGGGGCAACTATGGCTACACCTTC.

Only a few counts were recorded for this clone. The rearrangement links TRBV5-4 to TRBJ2-3, with 12 positions matching TRBD2. Looked up from germline, CDR1 is SGHNT and CDR2 is YYREEE (reference sequence). V shed 0 bases, J shed 0 bases, and the junction held 5 bases outside the gene matches. The CDR3 runs 18 residues. For the CDR3, the DNA is TGTGCCAGCAGCTTGGAACTAGCGGGGGGATCTAGCACAGATACGCAGTATTTT. This codes for CASSLELAGGSSTDTQYF.

This chain uses TRBV6-1 with TRBJ1-6, with 9 nucleotides matching TRBD1. The trim removed 4 bases at V and 7 bases at J, leaving 11 bases unmatched. The CDR3 sequence is 17 residues long. Looked up from germline, CDR1 is MNHNS and CDR2 is SASEGT. This chain's CDR3 is CASSGHRTGAGNSPLHF. The DNA of the CDR3 is TGTGCCAGCAGTGGTCACCGGACAGGGGCCGGCAATTCACCCCTCCACTTT.

The V call is TRBV5-8, the J call TRBJ2-5; the match to TRBD1 covers 7 bases. The CDR3 is 16 amino acids. Germline CDR1 and CDR2: SGHTS and YDEGEE. V lost 4 bases and J lost 5; bases outside the gene matches: 14. The CDR3 DNA reads as TGTGCCAGCAGCCCGTCCGTGACAGGGTTTTTGGAGACCCAGTACTTC. Translated: CASSPSVTGFLETQYF.

The gene calls are TRBV4-2 and TRBJ2-7; a weak D match, TRBD2 (5 bases). This CDR3 spans 15 amino acids. V lost 0 bases and J 3 bases, leaving 12 bases between the germline ends. Germline CDR1 LGHNA, CDR2 YNFKEQ. CDR3 bases: TGTGCCAGCAGCCAAGACGGAGTAGCGAGCTACGAGCAGTACTTC. Translating gives CASSQDGVASYEQYF.

Turning to this clone: One end of the junction does not line up with germline, which may come from a read error. The V call is TRBV11-2, the J call TRBJ1-2; 8 bases are shared with TRBD1. Germline-derived CDR1 and CDR2 are SGHAT and FQNNGV. The length of the CDR3 is 13 residues. The CDR3 nucleotides read TGTGCCAGCAGACCTACAGGGGGATATGACTACACCTTC. It is translated as CASRPTGGYDYTF.

This clone has a handful of counts. The gene calls are TRBV7-3 and TRBJ1-1; no clear D gene. This CDR3 has 14 amino acids. Germline assignment: CDR1 SGHTA and CDR2 FQGTGA. Trimming stripped 7 bases from V and 3 bases from J, with 15 bases between. CDR3 protein: CASKRGESYTEAFF. The CDR3 nucleotides are TGTGCCAGCAAGAGAGGAGAGTCGTACACTGAAGCTTTCTTT. The full variable domain, in which reference TRBV7-3 and TRBJ1-1 provide the parts outside the CDR3, is GAGVSQTPSNKVTEKGKYVELRCDPISGHTALYWYRQSLGQGPEFLIYFQGTGAADDSGLPNDRFFAVRPEGSVSTLKIQRTERGDSAVYLCASKRGESYTEAFFGQGTRLTVV.

This rearrangement joins TRBV6-5 to TRBJ2-5, with D hard to call. Trimming shortened V by 2 bases and J by 9 bases, and 16 bases separated the two germline ends. There are 14 residues in the CDR3. CDR1 and CDR2 (germline): MNHEY, SVGAGI. The CDR3 DNA reads TGTGCCAGCAGTTACGAAGGATCAGGCCAGGCCCAGTACTTC. Protein sequence: CASSYEGSGQAQYF.

The J gene is TRBJ1-5, the V gene TRBV12-5, with TRBD1 matching 8 bases. The germline CDR1 and CDR2 sequences are LGHNT and FRNRAP. The J segment lost 0 bases and the V segment lost 6 bases, leaving 4 bases of the junction unmatched. This CDR3 has 15 residues. The CDR3 DNA reads as TGTGCTAGTGGAAACGGACAGGGTAGCAATCAGCCCCAGCATTTT. It encodes CASGNGQGSNQPQHF.

The V call is TRBV9, the J call TRBJ1-3; TRBD1 might be the D (5 bases). CDR3 length: 17 amino acids. Germline-derived CDR1 and CDR2 are SGDLS and YYNGEE. Trimming left V 4 bases short and J 0 bases short, with 17 bases between. CDR3 sequence: CASSPQPGLFSGNTIYF. As DNA, the CDR3 is TGTGCCAGCAGCCCCCAGCCGGGACTGTTCTCTGGAAACACCATATATTTT.

The chain carries TRBV29-1 and TRBJ2-1, with TRBD1 matching 7 bases. Trimming at V came to 8 bases and at J to 7 bases, leaving 11 bases not matched to a gene. This CDR3 region has 13 residues. In germline, CDR1 is SQVTM, CDR2 ANQGSEA. The CDR3 loop reads CSYRPTGKNEQFF. CDR3 sequence (DNA): TGCAGCTACAGGCCGACAGGGAAGAATGAGCAGTTCTTC.

With regard to this clone: Mismatch with germline at one junction end may stem from a read error. The genes are TRBV4-1 and TRBJ2-1; the match to TRBD2 covers 12 bases. Germline CDR1 is MGHRA and CDR2 is YSYEKL. The length of the CDR3 is 16 residues. CDR3 in DNA: TGCGCCAGCAGCCAAGCGACTAGCGGGGGCTACTATGAGCAGTTCTTC. As protein: CASSQATSGGYYEQFF.

The V call is TRBV2, the J call TRBJ1-2, with TRBD1 matching over 7 bases. The CDR3 contains 14 residues. V shed 5 bases, J shed 5 bases, and the junction held 8 bases outside the gene matches. Germline V gene data show CDR1 as SNHLY and CDR2 as FYNNEI. This CDR3 is CASSPFDRAYGYTF. CDR3 sequence (DNA): TGTGCCAGCAGTCCCTTCGACAGGGCGTATGGCTACACCTTC.